This T cell receptor beta chain was captured in a study of T cell responses to AZD1222 COVID-19 vaccine. Across the study: Analysis merged second doses at about 4 or about 12 weeks. Study findings and constraints: Vaccine-related CD4 TCRs covered spike, predominating at 160-218 and 743-854. It was only six AZD1222 recipients who were seropositive at baseline. Without day 14 samples, only post-peak T cell repertoires were studied.

The V gene lost 7 bases and the J gene lost 2 bases, with 7 bases spanning the gap. CDR3 length: 12 residues. CDR1 and CDR2 (germline): SGHTA, FQGNSA. Profiled with immunoSEQ multiplex PCR; TCRdb holds only in-frame clones, not every one. The profile covers about 120,000 clones, with approximately 87% appearing a single time and less than 4.5% taken by the ten largest. Of note for this clone: Antigen: not known.

The receptor's source is an adult in good health. The chain recombines TRBV7-2 with TRBJ2-3; D not certain. Sequences were derived from peripheral blood, sampled on day 0 of AZD1222 vaccination. The CDR3 nucleotides read TGTGCCAGCACCCTAAACACAGATACGCAGTATTTT. Its protein product is CASTLNTDTQYF.